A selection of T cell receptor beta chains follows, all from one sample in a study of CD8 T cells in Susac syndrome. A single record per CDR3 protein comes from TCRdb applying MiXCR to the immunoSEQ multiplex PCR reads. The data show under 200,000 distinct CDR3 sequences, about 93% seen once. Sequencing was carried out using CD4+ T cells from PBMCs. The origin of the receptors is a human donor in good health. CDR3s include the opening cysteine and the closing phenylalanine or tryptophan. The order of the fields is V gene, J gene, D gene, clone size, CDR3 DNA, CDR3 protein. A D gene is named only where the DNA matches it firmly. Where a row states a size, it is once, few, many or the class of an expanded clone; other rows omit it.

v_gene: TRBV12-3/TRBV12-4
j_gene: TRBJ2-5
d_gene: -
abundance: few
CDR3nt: TGTGCCAGTAGGGGTGCAGAGAAAGAGACCCAGTACTTC
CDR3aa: CASRGAEKETQYF

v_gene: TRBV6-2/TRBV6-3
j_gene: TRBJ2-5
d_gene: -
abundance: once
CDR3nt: TGTGCCAGCAGCCGATCCCCCGGGACCCAAGAGACCCAGTACTTC
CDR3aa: CASSRSPGTQETQYF

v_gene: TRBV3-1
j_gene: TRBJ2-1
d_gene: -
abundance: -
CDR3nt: TGTGCCAGCAGCCAATCCCGGGTAACTGAGCAGTTCTTC
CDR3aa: CASSQSRVTEQFF

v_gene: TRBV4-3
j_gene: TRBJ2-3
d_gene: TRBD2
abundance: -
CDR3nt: TGCGCCAGCAGCCAAGGGAGCCCCGGGACTAGATACACAGATACGCAGTATTTT
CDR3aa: CASSQGSPGTRYTDTQYF

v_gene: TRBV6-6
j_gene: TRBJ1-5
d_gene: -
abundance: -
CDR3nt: TGTGCCAGCAGTTACAAGGCAGGGCAACAGCCCCAGCATTTT
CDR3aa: CASSYKAGQQPQHF

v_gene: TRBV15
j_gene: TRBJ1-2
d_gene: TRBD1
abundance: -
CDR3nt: TGTGCCACCAGCAGAGACGGGACAGGGGTTGGCTACACCTTC
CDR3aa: CATSRDGTGVGYTF

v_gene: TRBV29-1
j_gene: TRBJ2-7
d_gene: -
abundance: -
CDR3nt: TGCAGCGTTGCGGCAGGGGACCACGAGCAGTACTTC
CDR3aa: CSVAAGDHEQYF

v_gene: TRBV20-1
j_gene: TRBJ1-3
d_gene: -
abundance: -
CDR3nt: TGCAGTGCTAGAGGTAGCTCTGGAAACACCATATATTTT
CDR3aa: CSARGSSGNTIYF

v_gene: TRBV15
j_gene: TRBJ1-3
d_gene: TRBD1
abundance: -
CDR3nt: TGTGCCACCAGCAGAGATATCGGGGACAGGACGAACACCATATATTTT
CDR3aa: CATSRDIGDRTNTIYF

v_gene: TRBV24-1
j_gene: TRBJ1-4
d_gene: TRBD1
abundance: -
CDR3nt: TGTGCCACCAGTGATGCGGGACAGTTTAAAAATGAAAAACTGTTTTTT
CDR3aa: CATSDAGQFKNEKLFF

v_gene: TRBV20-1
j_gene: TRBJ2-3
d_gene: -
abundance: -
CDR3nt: TGCAGTGCTCCCGGGGACTCCACAGATACGCAGTATTTT
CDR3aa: CSAPGDSTDTQYF

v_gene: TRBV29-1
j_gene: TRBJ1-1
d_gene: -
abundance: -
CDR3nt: TGCAGCGCCAAGCAACCGGGGGGCGCCATGAACACTGAAGCTTTCTTT
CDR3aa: CSAKQPGGAMNTEAFF

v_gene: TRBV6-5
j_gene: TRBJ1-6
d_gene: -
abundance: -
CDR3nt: TGTGCCAGCAGTTACTCGACGGGATCCGGTTCACCCCTCCACTTT
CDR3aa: CASSYSTGSGSPLHF

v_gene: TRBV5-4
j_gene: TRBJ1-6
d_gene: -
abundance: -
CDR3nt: TGTGCCAGCAGCTTGGAGGGGTTCTCACCCCTCCACTTT
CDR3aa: CASSLEGFSPLHF

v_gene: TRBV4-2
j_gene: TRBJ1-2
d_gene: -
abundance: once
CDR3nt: TGTGCCAGCAGCCAACTCCAGGGTCTAACTAACTATGGCTACACCTTC
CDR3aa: CASSQLQGLTNYGYTF

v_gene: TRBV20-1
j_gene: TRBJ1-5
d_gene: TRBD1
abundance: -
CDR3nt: TGCAGTGCTCCGAGAGGGGGCGGACAGCCCCAGCATTTT
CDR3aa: CSAPRGGGQPQHF

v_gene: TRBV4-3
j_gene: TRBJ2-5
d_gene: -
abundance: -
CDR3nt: TGCGCCAGCAGCCAGATGAATTCAGAGACCCAGTACTTC
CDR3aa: CASSQMNSETQYF

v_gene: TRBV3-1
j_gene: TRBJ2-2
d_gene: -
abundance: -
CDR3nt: TGTGCCAGCAGCCACGATTACACCGGGGAGCTGTTTTTT
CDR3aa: CASSHDYTGELFF

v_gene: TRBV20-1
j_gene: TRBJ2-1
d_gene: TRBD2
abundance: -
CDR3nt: TGCAGTGCTGGACAGACTAGCGGGGGAAATGAGCAGTTCTTC
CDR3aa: CSAGQTSGGNEQFF

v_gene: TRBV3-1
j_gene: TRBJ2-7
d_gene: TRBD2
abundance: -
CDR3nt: TGTGCCAGCAGCGTGACGCTAGCGGGTGGCCCCGAGCAGTACTTC
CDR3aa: CASSVTLAGGPEQYF

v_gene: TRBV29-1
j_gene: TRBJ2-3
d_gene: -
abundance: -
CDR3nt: TGCAGCGGCTACGGAAGAGGGAGAAACACAGATACGCAGTATTTT
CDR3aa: CSGYGRGRNTDTQYF

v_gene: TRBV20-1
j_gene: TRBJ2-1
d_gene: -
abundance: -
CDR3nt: TGCAGTGCTAGAGGGGTCCGGGTCAGTGAGCAGTTCTTC
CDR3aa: CSARGVRVSEQFF

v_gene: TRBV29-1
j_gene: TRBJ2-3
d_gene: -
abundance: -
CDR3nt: TGCAGCGGGGCTCTTAGCACAGATACGCAGTATTTT
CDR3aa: CSGALSTDTQYF

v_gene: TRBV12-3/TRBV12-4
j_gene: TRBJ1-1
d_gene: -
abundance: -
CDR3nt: TGTGCCAGCAGTTCGTCAGCCACTGAAGCTTTCTTT
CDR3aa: CASSSSATEAFF

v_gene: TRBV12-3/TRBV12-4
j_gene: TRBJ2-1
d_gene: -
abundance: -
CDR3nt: TGTGCCAGCAGTTCAGAGGGCAGGGCCTACAATGAGCAGTTCTTC
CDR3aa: CASSSEGRAYNEQFF

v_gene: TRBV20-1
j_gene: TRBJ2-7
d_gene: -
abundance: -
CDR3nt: TGCAGTGCTAACCCAGGGGGGGCTTACGAGCAGTACTTC
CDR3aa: CSANPGGAYEQYF

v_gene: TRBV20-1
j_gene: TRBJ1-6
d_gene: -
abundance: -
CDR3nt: TGCAGTGCTAGTTTCCAGGGAGATATCCTGGGATCCCTCCACTTT
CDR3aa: CSASFQGDILGSLHF

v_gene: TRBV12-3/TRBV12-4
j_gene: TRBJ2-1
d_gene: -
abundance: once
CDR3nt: TGTGCCAGCAGCCAACCACGGGAGCAGTTCTTC
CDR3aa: CASSQPREQFF

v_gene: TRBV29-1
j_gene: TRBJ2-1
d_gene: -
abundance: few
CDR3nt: TGCAGCGGGCTACAGGGTTACAATGAGCAGTTCTTC
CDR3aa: CSGLQGYNEQFF

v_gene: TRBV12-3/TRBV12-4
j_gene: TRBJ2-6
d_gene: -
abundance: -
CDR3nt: TGTGCCAGCAGTTTCTTAGGCTCTGGGGCCAACGTCCTGACTTTC
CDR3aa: CASSFLGSGANVLTF

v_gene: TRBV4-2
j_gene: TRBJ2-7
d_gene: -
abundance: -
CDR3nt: TGTGCCAGCAGCCAAGATTCGAGTGTTAGGGGCTACGAGCAGTACTTC
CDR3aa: CASSQDSSVRGYEQYF

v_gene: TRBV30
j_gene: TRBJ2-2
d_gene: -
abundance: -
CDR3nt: TGTGCCTGGAAGGAGGGGGCGCCGACCGGGGAGCTGTTTTTT
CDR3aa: CAWKEGAPTGELFF

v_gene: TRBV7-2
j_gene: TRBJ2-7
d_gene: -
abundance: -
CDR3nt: TGTGCCAGCAGCTTAGGACACTCGGGCCAGACGGTGCAGTACTTC
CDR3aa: CASSLGHSGQTVQYF

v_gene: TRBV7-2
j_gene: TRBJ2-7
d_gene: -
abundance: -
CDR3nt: TGTGCCAGCAACCTCCAGGCCCCAGGGCAGATAGGATACGAGCAGTACTTC
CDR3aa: CASNLQAPGQIGYEQYF

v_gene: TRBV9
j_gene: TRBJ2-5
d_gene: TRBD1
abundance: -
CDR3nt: TGTGCCAGCAGCGTAGGGGGACAGGGGTACCAAGAGACCCAGTACTTC
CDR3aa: CASSVGGQGYQETQYF

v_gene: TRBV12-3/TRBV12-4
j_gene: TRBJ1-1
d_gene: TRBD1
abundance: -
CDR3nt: TGTGCCAGCAGTCTAGCGGACAGGCCGGGCGCTTTCTTT
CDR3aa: CASSLADRPGAFF

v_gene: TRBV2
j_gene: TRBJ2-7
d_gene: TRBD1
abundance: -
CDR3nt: TGTGCCAGCAGGGCCGGGACAGGCTCCTACGAGCAGTACTTC
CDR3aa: CASRAGTGSYEQYF

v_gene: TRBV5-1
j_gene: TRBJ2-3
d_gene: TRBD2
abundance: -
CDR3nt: TGCGCCAGCAGCATTCCGATGCTAGCGGGGGGCCCAGATACGCAGTATTTT
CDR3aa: CASSIPMLAGGPDTQYF

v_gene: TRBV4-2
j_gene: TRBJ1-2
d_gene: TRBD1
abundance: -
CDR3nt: TGTGCCAGCAGCCAAGATCAATACAGGGGAGAGGAAGGCTACACCTTC
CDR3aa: CASSQDQYRGEEGYTF

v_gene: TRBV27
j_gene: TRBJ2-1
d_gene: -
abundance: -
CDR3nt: TGTGCCAGCAGTTTGGGGGGACAGCTCCCCAATGAGCAGTTCTTC
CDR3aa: CASSLGGQLPNEQFF

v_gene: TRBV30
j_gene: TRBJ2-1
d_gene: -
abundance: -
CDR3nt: TGTGCCTGGAGTAGGAGTCAGTACAATGAGCAGTTCTTC
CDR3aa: CAWSRSQYNEQFF

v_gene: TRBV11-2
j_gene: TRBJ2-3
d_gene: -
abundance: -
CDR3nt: TGTGCCAGCAGCTCAGGACAGCAACCTAGCACAGATACGCAGTATTTT
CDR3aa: CASSSGQQPSTDTQYF